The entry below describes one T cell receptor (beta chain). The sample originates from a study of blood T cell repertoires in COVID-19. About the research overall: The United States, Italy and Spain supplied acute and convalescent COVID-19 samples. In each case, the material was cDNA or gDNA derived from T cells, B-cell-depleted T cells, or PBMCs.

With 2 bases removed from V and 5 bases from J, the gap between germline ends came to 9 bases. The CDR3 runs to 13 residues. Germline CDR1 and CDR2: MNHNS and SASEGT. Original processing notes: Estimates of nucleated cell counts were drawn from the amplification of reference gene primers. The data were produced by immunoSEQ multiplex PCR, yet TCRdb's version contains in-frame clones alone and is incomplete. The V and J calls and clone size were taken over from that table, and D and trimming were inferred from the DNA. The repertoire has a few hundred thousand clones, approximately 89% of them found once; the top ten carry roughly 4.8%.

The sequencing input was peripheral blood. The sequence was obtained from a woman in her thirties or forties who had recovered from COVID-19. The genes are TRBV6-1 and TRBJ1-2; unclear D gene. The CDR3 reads CASSERWAYGYTF. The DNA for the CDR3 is TGTGCCAGCAGTGAACGTTGGGCTTATGGCTACACCTTC.